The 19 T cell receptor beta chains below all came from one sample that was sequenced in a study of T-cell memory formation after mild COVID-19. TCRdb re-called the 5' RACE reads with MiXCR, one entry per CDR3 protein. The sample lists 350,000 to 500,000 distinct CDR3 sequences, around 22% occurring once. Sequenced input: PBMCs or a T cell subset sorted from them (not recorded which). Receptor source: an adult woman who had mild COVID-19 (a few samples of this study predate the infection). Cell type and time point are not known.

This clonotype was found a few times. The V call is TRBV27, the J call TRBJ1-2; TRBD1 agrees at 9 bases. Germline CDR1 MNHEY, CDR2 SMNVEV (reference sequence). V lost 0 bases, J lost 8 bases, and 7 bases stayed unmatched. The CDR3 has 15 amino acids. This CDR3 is CASSLSLTGGRGYTF. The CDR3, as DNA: TGTGCCAGCAGTTTATCGCTTACAGGGGGCAGGGGCTACACCTTC.

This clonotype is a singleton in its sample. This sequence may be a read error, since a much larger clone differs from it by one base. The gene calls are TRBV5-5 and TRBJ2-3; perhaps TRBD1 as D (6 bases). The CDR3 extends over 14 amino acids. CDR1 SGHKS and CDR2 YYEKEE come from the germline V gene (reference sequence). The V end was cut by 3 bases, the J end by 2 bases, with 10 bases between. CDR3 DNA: TGTGCCAGCAGCTGGGGGCCGAACACAGATACGCAGTATTTT. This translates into CASSWGPNTDTQYF.

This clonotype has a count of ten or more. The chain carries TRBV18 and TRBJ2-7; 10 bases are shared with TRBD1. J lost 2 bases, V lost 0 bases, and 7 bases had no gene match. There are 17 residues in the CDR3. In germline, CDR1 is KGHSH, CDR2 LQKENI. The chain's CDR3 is CASSPPYEGQGTYEQYF. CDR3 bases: TGTGCCAGCTCACCACCGTATGAGGGACAGGGGACCTACGAGCAGTACTTC.

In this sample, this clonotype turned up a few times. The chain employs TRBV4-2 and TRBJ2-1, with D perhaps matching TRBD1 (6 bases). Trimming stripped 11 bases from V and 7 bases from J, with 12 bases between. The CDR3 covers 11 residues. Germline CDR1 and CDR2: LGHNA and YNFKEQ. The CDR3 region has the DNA TGTGCCTCAGGGGCAATGAATGAGCAGTTCTTC. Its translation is CASGAMNEQFF.

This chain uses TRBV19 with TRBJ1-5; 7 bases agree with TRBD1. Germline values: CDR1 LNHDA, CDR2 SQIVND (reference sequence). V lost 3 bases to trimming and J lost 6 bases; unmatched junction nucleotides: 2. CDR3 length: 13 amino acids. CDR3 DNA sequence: TGTGCCAGTAGTATGACAGGGAGTCAGCCCCAGCATTTT. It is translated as CASSMTGSQPQHF.

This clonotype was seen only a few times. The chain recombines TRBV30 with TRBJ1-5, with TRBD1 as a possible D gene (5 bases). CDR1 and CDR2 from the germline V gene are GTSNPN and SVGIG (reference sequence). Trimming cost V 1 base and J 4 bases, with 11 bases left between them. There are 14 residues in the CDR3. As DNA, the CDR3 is TGTGCCTGGAGTGGGAGGGGATTAAATCAGCCCCAGCATTTT. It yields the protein CAWSGRGLNQPQHF.

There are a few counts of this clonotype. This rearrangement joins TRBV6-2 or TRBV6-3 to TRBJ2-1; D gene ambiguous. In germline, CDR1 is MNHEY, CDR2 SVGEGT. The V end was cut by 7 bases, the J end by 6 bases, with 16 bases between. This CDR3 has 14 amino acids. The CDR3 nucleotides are TGTGCCAGCACCCCCCTTAGCCATGGCAATGAGCAGTTCTTC. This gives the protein CASTPLSHGNEQFF.

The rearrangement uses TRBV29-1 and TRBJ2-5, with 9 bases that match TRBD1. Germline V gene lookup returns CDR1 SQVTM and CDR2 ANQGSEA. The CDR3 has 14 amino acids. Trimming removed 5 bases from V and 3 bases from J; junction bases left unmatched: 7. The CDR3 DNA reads TGCAGCGTTCGTCCCGGGACAGGGAAAGAGACCCAGTACTTC. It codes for CSVRPGTGKETQYF.

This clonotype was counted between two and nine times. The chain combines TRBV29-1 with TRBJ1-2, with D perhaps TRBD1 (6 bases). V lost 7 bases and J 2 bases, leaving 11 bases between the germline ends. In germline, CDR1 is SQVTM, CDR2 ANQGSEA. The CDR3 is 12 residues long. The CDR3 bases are TGCAGCGCCCCCGGACAGAACTATGGCTACACCTTC. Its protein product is CSAPGQNYGYTF.

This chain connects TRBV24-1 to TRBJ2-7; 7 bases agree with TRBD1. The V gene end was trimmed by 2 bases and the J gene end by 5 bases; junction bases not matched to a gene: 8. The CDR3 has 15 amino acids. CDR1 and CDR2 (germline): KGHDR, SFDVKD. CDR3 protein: CATSDSDREPDEQYF. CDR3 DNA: TGTGCCACCAGTGATTCTGACAGGGAGCCAGACGAGCAGTACTTC.

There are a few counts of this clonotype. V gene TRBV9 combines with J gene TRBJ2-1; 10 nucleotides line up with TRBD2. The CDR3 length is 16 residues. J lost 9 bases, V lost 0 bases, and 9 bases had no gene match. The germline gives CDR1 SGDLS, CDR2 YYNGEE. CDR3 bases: TGTGCCAGCAGCGTAGGGAGCGGGGGGGCAGGGAGTGAGCAGTTCTTC. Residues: CASSVGSGGAGSEQFF.

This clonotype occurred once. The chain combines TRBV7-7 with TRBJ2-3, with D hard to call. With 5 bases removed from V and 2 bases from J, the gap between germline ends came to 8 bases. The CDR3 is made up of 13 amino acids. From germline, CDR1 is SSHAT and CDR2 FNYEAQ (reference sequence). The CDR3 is CASSVFHTDTQYF. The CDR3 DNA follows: TGTGCCAGCAGCGTGTTTCACACAGATACGCAGTATTTT.

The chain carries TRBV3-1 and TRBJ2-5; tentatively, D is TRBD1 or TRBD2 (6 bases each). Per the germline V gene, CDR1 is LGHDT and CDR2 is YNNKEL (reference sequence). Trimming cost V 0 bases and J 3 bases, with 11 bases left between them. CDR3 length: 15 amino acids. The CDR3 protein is CASSQDVGGKETQYF. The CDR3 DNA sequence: TGTGCCAGCAGCCAAGACGTGGGGGGCAAAGAGACCCAGTACTTC.

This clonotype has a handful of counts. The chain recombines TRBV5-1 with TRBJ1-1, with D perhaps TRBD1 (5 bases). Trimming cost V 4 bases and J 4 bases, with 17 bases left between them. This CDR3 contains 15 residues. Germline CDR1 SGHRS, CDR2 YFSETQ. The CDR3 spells CASSLVPGPSTEAFF. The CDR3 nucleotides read TGCGCCAGCAGCCTAGTCCCAGGGCCGAGCACTGAAGCTTTCTTT.

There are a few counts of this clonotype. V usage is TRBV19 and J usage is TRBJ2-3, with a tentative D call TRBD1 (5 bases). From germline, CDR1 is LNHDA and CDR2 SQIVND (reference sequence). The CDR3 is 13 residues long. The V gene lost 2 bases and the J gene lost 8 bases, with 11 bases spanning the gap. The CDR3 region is CASSIRGVITQYF. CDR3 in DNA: TGTGCCAGTAGTATAAGGGGCGTGATTACGCAGTATTTT.

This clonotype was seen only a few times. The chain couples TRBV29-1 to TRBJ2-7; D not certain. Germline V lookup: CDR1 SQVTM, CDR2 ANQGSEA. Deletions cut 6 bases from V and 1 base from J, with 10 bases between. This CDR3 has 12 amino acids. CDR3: CSVSVQSYEQYF. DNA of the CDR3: TGCAGCGTCTCCGTTCAATCCTACGAGCAGTACTTC.

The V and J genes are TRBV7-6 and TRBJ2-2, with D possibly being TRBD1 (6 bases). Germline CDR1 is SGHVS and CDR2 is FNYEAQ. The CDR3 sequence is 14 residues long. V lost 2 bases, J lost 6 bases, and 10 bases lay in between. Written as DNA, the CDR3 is TGTGCCAGCAGCTTAACCGGACAGCCCGGGGAGCTGTTTTTT. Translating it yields CASSLTGQPGELFF.

The CDR3 is CASSPVQNPRTGTSFAGELFF. The DNA of the CDR3 is TGTGCCAGCTCACCAGTTCAAAACCCTAGGACCGGGACTAGCTTCGCCGGGGAGCTGTTTTTT. This rearrangement joins TRBV18 to TRBJ2-2, with 9 nucleotides matching TRBD2. The CDR3 sequence is 21 residues long. The V gene end was trimmed by 2 bases and the J gene end by 6 bases; junction bases not matched to a gene: 22. Germline CDR1 is KGHSH and CDR2 is LQKENI. The whole variable domain, filled in from reference TRBV18 and TRBJ2-2, reads NAGVMQNPRHLVRRRGQEARLRCSPMKGHSHVYWYRQLPEEGLKFMVYLQKENIIDESGMPKERFSAEFPKEGPSILRIQQVVRGDSAAYFCASSPVQNPRTGTSFAGELFFGEGSRLTVL.

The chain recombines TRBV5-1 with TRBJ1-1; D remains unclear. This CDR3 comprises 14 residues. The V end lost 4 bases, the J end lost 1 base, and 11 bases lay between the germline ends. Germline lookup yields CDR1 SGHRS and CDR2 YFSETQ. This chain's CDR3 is CASSGSLSNTEAFF. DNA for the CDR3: TGCGCCAGCAGCGGCAGTCTATCGAACACTGAAGCTTTCTTT. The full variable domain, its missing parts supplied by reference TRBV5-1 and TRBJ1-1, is KAGVTQTPRYLIKTRGQQVTLSCSPISGHRSVSWYQQTPGQGLQFLFEYFSETQRNKGNFPGRFSGRQFSNSRSEMNVSTLELGDSALYLCASSGSLSNTEAFFGQGTRLTVV.